This T cell receptor beta chain is drawn from a study of cytomegalovirus exposure and HLA in healthy donors. Germline V gene sequence: CDR1 KGHSH, CDR2 LQKENI. This CDR3 comprises 12 residues. Deletions cut 3 bases from V and 11 bases from J, with 13 bases between. In the PCR, 60 Vbeta and 13 Jbeta primers were used. Sequenced by immunoSEQ multiplex PCR; TCRdb stores in-frame clones only, minus some. Here the sample spans some 150,000 clones, 79% being singletons. The sample comprised PBMCs. This receptor was taken from a woman aged 45-65 years in good health and CMV-seronegative. This chain links TRBV18 with TRBJ1-1, with D unresolved. The CDR3 DNA is TGTGCCAGCTCACCGCCAGACCAGAGGGCTTTCTTT. This sequence encodes CASSPPDQRAFF. The whole variable domain, filled in from reference TRBV18 and TRBJ1-1, reads NAGVMQNPRHLVRRRGQEARLRCSPMKGHSHVYWYRQLPEEGLKFMVYLQKENIIDESGMPKERFSAEFPKEGPSILRIQQVVRGDSAAYFCASSPPDQRAFFGQGTRLTVV.